These 10 T cell receptor beta chains came from one sample sequenced in a study of blood T cell repertoires in COVID-19 (dated by TCRdb to the early 2020s). Libraries came from the immunoSEQ multiplex PCR assay. TCRdb mirrors the immuneACCESS table, restricted to in-frame sequences. Some clones are absent from its copies; in checked studies, under half trace to an unresolved V gene, and the reason for the others is unknown. The sample profile shows some 220,000 clones; approximately 81% of them were found once. Less than 20% of the sample goes to the ten largest clones. Input material: peripheral blood. The origin of the receptors is a woman older than 75 with active or convalescent COVID-19.

This chain joins TRBV5-5 and TRBJ1-1; no clear D. Germline CDR1 reads SGHKS; CDR2 reads YYEKEE (reference sequence). The ends were cut back, 5 bases at V and 6 bases at J, with 14 bases in the middle. There are 13 residues in the CDR3. The CDR3 spells CASSGPGEPEAFF. CDR3 nucleotide sequence: TGTGCCAGCAGTGGTCCCGGGGAACCTGAAGCTTTCTTT.

V and J are TRBV7-9 and TRBJ2-1, with 9 bases lining up with TRBD2. Trimming cost V 5 bases and J 5 bases; bases outside gene matches: 10. The CDR3 contains 16 residues. CDR1 and CDR2 (germline): SEHNR, FQNEAQ (reference sequence). The CDR3 loop is CASSQVGTSKHNEQFF. DNA of the CDR3: TGTGCCAGCAGCCAGGTTGGGACTAGCAAGCACAATGAGCAGTTCTTC.

The chain links TRBV19 to TRBJ1-2, with 11 bases matching TRBD1. From germline, CDR1 is LNHDA and CDR2 SQIVND (reference sequence). V was clipped by 8 bases and J by 8 bases; unmatched bases: 10. The CDR3 has 14 amino acids. The CDR3 here is CASHDRTGGAGYTF. For the CDR3, the DNA is TGTGCCAGTCATGATAGGACAGGGGGCGCCGGCTACACCTTC.

The V and J genes are TRBV29-1 and TRBJ1-1, with 10 bases matching TRBD1. Germline loops: CDR1 SQVTM, CDR2 ANQGSEA. V shed 7 bases, J shed 7 bases, and the junction held 6 bases outside the gene matches. The CDR3 spans 12 residues. The CDR3 bases are TGCAGCGGCGGACAGGGGGAGGGTGAAGCTTTCTTT. It codes for CSGGQGEGEAFF. The entire variable domain, with the rest obtained from reference TRBV29-1 and TRBJ1-1, is as follows: SAVISQKPSRDICQRGTSLTIQCQVDSQVTMMFWYRQQPGQSLTLIATANQGSEATYESGFVIDKFPISRPNLTFSTLTVSNMSPEDSSIYLCSGGQGEGEAFFGQGTRLTVV.

This chain links TRBV19 with TRBJ2-1; 15 bases fit TRBD2. Germline V gene sequence: CDR1 LNHDA, CDR2 SQIVND (reference sequence). V was pared by 7 bases and J by 1 base, with 8 bases of the junction left unmatched. The CDR3 consists of 18 residues. This chain's CDR3 is CASMGLAGGQDSYNEQFF. CDR3 DNA: TGTGCCAGTATGGGACTAGCGGGGGGCCAAGATTCCTACAATGAGCAGTTCTTC.

The V gene is TRBV14, the J gene TRBJ1-3; D is uncertain. The length of the CDR3 is 14 residues. The germline gives CDR1 SGHDN, CDR2 FVKESK. Between the trimmed V and J ends, which lost 4 bases and 0 bases, there was a span of 7 bases. The CDR3 reads CASSPRVSGNTIYF. CDR3 DNA sequence: TGTGCCAGCAGCCCACGGGTCTCTGGAAACACCATATATTTT.

This chain links TRBV7-3 with TRBJ2-3, with a tentative D call TRBD1 (5 bases). Per germline, CDR1 SGHTA and CDR2 FQGTGA. V was pared by 0 bases and J by 8 bases, with 9 bases between. The CDR3 spans 13 residues. The CDR3 region is CASSLTPQGTQYF. In DNA, the CDR3 is TGTGCCAGCAGCTTAACCCCCCAGGGTACGCAGTATTTT.

To note about this clone: Other nucleotide sequences from this sample produce the same CDR3. The chain is built from TRBV2 and TRBJ2-2; 9 bases align to TRBD2. The J segment lost 5 bases and the V segment lost 2 bases, leaving 0 bases of the junction unmatched. The CDR3 has 14 residues. Germline loops: CDR1 SNHLY, CDR2 FYNNEI. The CDR3 sequence: CASSELAGTGELFF. The CDR3 DNA reads TGTGCCAGCAGTGAACTAGCGGGAACCGGGGAGCTGTTTTTT.

This chain uses TRBV3-1 (or the pseudogene TRBV3-2) with TRBJ1-5, with D tentatively TRBD1 (5 bases). This CDR3 is 18 amino acids long. The V end was cut by 4 bases, the J end by 1 base, with 20 bases between. Germline loops: CDR1 LGHDT, CDR2 YNNKEL (reference sequence). CDR3 residues: CASSLTGGGLSSNQPQHF. CDR3 in DNA: TGTGCCAGCAGCCTCACCGGGGGGGGTCTCTCGAGCAATCAGCCCCAGCATTTT.

The chain joins TRBV5-5 to TRBJ2-7; 13 positions agree with TRBD2. The CDR3 spans 15 residues. The germline V gene encodes CDR1 SGHKS and CDR2 YYEKEE (reference sequence). V was pared by 4 bases and J by 1 base, with 2 bases of the junction left unmatched. The DNA for the CDR3 is TGTGCCAGCAGCCCACTAGCGGGGGGGTCCTACGAGCAGTACTTC. Its translation: CASSPLAGGSYEQYF.